This TCR beta chain emerged from a study of T cell responses to AZD1222 COVID-19 vaccine. Measured with immunoSEQ multiplex PCR; TCRdb has only the in-frame clones, and not every one. Of approximately 150,000 clones in the sample, around 93% were seen once. General observations from the study: Recipients of two AZD1222 doses showed rising Spike-specific TCR breadth and depth. In a largely white British group with more females than males, clonal diversity was possibly underestimated.

Trimming left V 5 bases short and J 5 bases short, with 7 bases between. Germline assignment: CDR1 LNHDA and CDR2 SQIVND (reference sequence). The CDR3 extends over 13 amino acids. This clone occurred a few times. Its target is not known. The rearrangement joins TRBV19 to TRBJ1-6, with a weak D call TRBD1 (5 bases). Sample: peripheral blood, taken on day 0 of AZD1222 vaccination. This receptor was identified in an adult in good health. The CDR3 reads CASSDRNNSPLHF. As DNA, the CDR3 is TGTGCCAGTAGTGACAGAAATAATTCACCCCTCCACTTT.